What follows are 10 T cell receptor beta chains derived from one specimen sequenced in a study of blood T cell repertoires in COVID-19. TCRdb's copy holds only in-frame clones and misses some; the assay was immunoSEQ multiplex PCR. The sample comprises roughly 92,000 clones, 90% of which are singletons, and 5% to 6% rests with the top ten. What was sequenced was peripheral blood. These receptors were collected from a man aged 50-60 years with acute or convalescent COVID-19.

V gene TRBV14 combines with J gene TRBJ1-1; D unresolved. V was pared by 0 bases and J by 4 bases, with 9 bases between. The length of the CDR3 is 14 residues. CDR1 and CDR2 (germline): SGHDN, FVKESK. The CDR3 DNA follows: TGTGCCAGCAGCCAAGAGCCCGGGAGCACTGAAGCTTTCTTT. Its protein is CASSQEPGSTEAFF.

This clone has just one count. The rearrangement links TRBV6-5 to TRBJ2-5, with 9 bases that match TRBD1. Trimming removed 7 bases from V and 4 bases from J; junction bases left unmatched: 10. Germline CDR1 MNHEY, CDR2 SVGAGI. CDR3 length equals 15 residues. The CDR3 DNA reads as TGTGCCAGCAATCCGAGGACAGGGGAGAGAGAGACCCAGTACTTC. Translation: CASNPRTGERETQYF.

The J gene is TRBJ2-1, the V gene TRBV24-1, with 9 positions matching TRBD2. V lost 6 bases, J lost 4 bases, and 9 bases stayed unmatched. Germline V gives CDR1 KGHDR, CDR2 SFDVKD. This CDR3 has 16 residues. CDR3 sequence: CATSITGTSFYNEQFF. The CDR3 DNA follows: TGTGCCACCAGTATAACCGGGACTAGCTTTTACAATGAGCAGTTCTTC.

This rearrangement joins TRBV19 to TRBJ2-7; 12 bases agree with TRBD2. J lost 3 bases, V lost 6 bases, and 6 bases had no gene match. Germline V gene sequence: CDR1 LNHDA, CDR2 SQIVND (reference sequence). The length of the CDR3 is 15 residues. The CDR3 region has the DNA TGTGCCAGTAGGATTGGACTAGCGGGATTCTACGAGCAGTACTTC. The encoded protein is CASRIGLAGFYEQYF. The complete variable domain, with remaining parts taken from reference TRBV19 and TRBJ2-7, reads DGGITQSPKYLFRKEGQNVTLSCEQNLNHDAMYWYRQDPGQGLRLIYYSQIVNDFQKGDIAEGYSVSREKKESFPLTVTSAQKNPTAFYLCASRIGLAGFYEQYFGPGTRLTVT.

This chain uses TRBV30 with TRBJ2-1; 10 nucleotides match TRBD2. The germline CDR1 and CDR2 sequences are GTSNPN and SVGIG (reference sequence). The CDR3 sequence is 16 residues long. With 3 bases clipped from V and 3 bases from J, the junction kept 8 bases outside the gene matches. The CDR3 sequence is CAWSSVSGRIYNEQFF. The CDR3 nucleotides are TGTGCCTGGAGCTCTGTTAGCGGGAGGATCTACAATGAGCAGTTCTTC. Variable domain in full (rest from reference TRBV30 and TRBJ2-1): SQTIHQWPATLVQPVGSPLSLECTVEGTSNPNLYWYRQAAGRGLQLLFYSVGIGQISSEVPQNLSASRPQDRQFILSSKKLLLSDSGFYLCAWSSVSGRIYNEQFFGPGTRLTVL.

V and J are TRBV9 and TRBJ2-2, with 8 nucleotides matching TRBD2. The CDR3 sequence is 16 residues long. Germline trimming cut 1 base from V and 0 bases from J; bases unmatched to any gene: 2. Germline V gene lookup returns CDR1 SGDLS and CDR2 YYNGEE. The CDR3: CASSVTSGTNTGELFF. DNA of the CDR3: TGTGCCAGCAGCGTAACTAGCGGAACGAACACCGGGGAGCTGTTTTTT.

The CDR3 sequence: CASSAIATHYEQYF. The CDR3 DNA reads as TGTGCCAGCAGCGCGATAGCAACTCACTACGAGCAGTACTTC. This sequence joins TRBV6-5 and TRBJ2-7; no reliable D call. The CDR3 is 14 residues long. Trimming removed 6 bases at V and 3 bases at J, with 15 bases between. The germline V gene encodes CDR1 MNHEY and CDR2 SVGAGI.

The gene calls are TRBV29-1 and TRBJ1-1; 10 bases fit TRBD1. This CDR3 spans 13 amino acids. The J segment lost 6 bases and the V segment lost 4 bases, leaving 5 bases of the junction unmatched. The germline V gene has CDR1 SQVTM and CDR2 ANQGSEA. DNA for the CDR3: TGCAGCGTTGCGACAGGGGGCTTAGCTGAAGCTTTCTTT. It translates to CSVATGGLAEAFF. Full variable domain (remainder filled in from reference TRBV29-1 and TRBJ1-1): SAVISQKPSRDICQRGTSLTIQCQVDSQVTMMFWYRQQPGQSLTLIATANQGSEATYESGFVIDKFPISRPNLTFSTLTVSNMSPEDSSIYLCSVATGGLAEAFFGQGTRLTVV.

The rearrangement links TRBV10-3 to TRBJ1-2; TRBD1 might be the D (6 bases). The CDR3 has 11 amino acids. Looked up from germline, CDR1 is ENHRY and CDR2 is SYGVKD. Trimming removed 11 bases from V and 4 bases from J, with 11 bases in between. The CDR3 loop is CAATGTYGYTF. In nucleotides, the CDR3 is TGTGCCGCGACAGGCACCTATGGCTACACCTTC.

The chain combines TRBV9 with TRBJ1-5; TRBD1 might be the D (5 bases). This CDR3 has 15 residues. The germline V gene has CDR1 SGDLS and CDR2 YYNGEE. With 0 bases removed from V and 5 bases from J, the gap between germline ends came to 12 bases. The CDR3 protein is CASSVGGGLHQPQHF. CDR3 nucleotide sequence: TGTGCCAGCAGCGTAGGGGGGGGTTTGCATCAGCCCCAGCATTTT.